These T cell receptor beta chains were read from a single sample in a study of technical replicates of blood from a few donors. Clones were read by immunoSEQ multiplex PCR, and TCRdb kept only the in-frame ones, dropping some. The data hold roughly 68,000 clones, with about 90% observed a single time. The sequencing sample was made of T cells isolated from PBMCs. All receptors derive from a human donor in good health. Each CDR3 is given with its conserved first and last residue. D genes are given only for firm matches. Clone size is shown for a subset of rows, as once, few, many or a class of expanded clone.

CASSPGPGRSSYEQYF	TGTGCCAGCAGCCCGGGCCCCGGGAGGAGCTCCTACGAGCAGTACTTC	TRBD2	-	TRBJ2-7	TRBV14
CAKIEGQNYEQYF	TGTGCCAAGATCGAGGGACAGAACTACGAGCAGTACTTC	TRBD1	-	TRBJ2-7	TRBV27
CSVDGGRAVNEQFF	TGCAGCGTTGATGGTGGGAGGGCCGTAAATGAGCAGTTCTTC	TRBD2	-	TRBJ2-1	TRBV29-1
CASRRLAVGELFF	TGTGCCAGCAGGCGACTAGCGGTGGGGGAGCTGTTTTTT	TRBD2	-	TRBJ2-2	TRBV7-6
CASRPTSATYEQYF	TGTGCCAGCAGACCGACTAGCGCGACCTACGAGCAGTACTTC	TRBD2	-	TRBJ2-7	TRBV2
CASSSGGHPTGWAFF	TGTGCCAGCAGTTCAGGGGGGCACCCCACAGGTTGGGCTTTCTTT	TRBD1	-	TRBJ1-1	TRBV28
CASSLSDGTSGRKTGELFF	TGTGCCAGCAGTTTATCTGATGGGACTAGCGGGAGGAAGACCGGGGAGCTGTTTTTT	TRBD2	-	TRBJ2-2	TRBV28
CASSLNPGFTEAFF	TGTGCCAGCAGTTTGAATCCAGGATTTACTGAAGCTTTCTTT	-	-	TRBJ1-1	TRBV27
CASSLPRDPGGYGYTF	TGTGCCAGCAGCTTGCCCCGGGACCCAGGGGGCTATGGCTACACCTTC	TRBD1	few	TRBJ1-2	TRBV5-6
CASSPPRDSYGYTF	TGTGCCAGCTCACCACCCCGGGACAGCTATGGCTACACCTTC	TRBD1	once	TRBJ1-2	TRBV18
CAWTMWTDCQPQHF	TGTGCCTGGACCATGTGGACAGACTGCCAGCCCCAGCATTTT	-	-	TRBJ1-5	TRBV30
CASQTVDRADTQYF	TGTGCCAGCCAAACGGTGGATCGGGCAGATACGCAGTATTTT	-	-	TRBJ2-3	TRBV6-6
CASRSNVGSIEQYF	TGTGCCAGTAGAAGTAACGTCGGGAGTATCGAGCAGTACTTC	-	once	TRBJ2-7	TRBV19
CSALSTDTQYF	TGCAGTGCCTTGAGCACAGATACGCAGTATTTT	-	-	TRBJ2-3	TRBV20-1
CAWSVRNSGIGQPQHF	TGTGCCTGGAGTGTACGGAATTCAGGGATCGGTCAGCCCCAGCATTTT	-	-	TRBJ1-5	TRBV30
CASSGGTDTQYF	TGTGCCAGCAGCGGGGGAACAGATACGCAGTATTTT	-	-	TRBJ2-3	TRBV2
CASSLDISFRGYTF	TGTGCCAGCAGCTTAGATATCAGTTTTCGTGGCTACACCTTC	-	-	TRBJ1-2	TRBV11-3
CASSKQGPYEQYF	TGTGCCAGCAGCAAACAGGGCCCCTACGAGCAGTACTTC	-	-	TRBJ2-7	TRBV21-1
CASSSGTSVREQYF	TGTGCCAGTAGTTCCGGGACTAGCGTAAGGGAGCAGTACTTC	TRBD2	-	TRBJ2-7	TRBV19
CASSWTGGGYYEQYF	TGTGCCAGCAGCTGGACAGGGGGAGGGTACTACGAGCAGTACTTC	TRBD1	-	TRBJ2-7	TRBV5-8
CASSFTGGSNQPQHF	TGTGCCAGCAGCTTTACAGGGGGCAGCAATCAGCCCCAGCATTTT	TRBD1	-	TRBJ1-5	TRBV6-5
CATSYEGHRPYTF	TGTGCGACCAGCTATGAGGGCCATAGGCCCTACACCTTC	-	-	TRBJ1-2	TRBV5-4
CASSLLLAEGLTDTQYF	TGTGCCAGCAGTTTATTGCTAGCGGAGGGCCTCACAGATACGCAGTATTTT	TRBD2	-	TRBJ2-3	TRBV28
CASILEPSLYEQYF	TGTGCCAGCATATTAGAACCCTCGCTCTACGAGCAGTACTTC	-	-	TRBJ2-7	TRBV6-1
CASSEDYSNQPQHF	TGTGCCAGCAGTGAGGACTATAGCAATCAGCCCCAGCATTTT	-	-	TRBJ1-5	TRBV6-1
CASSLRWGEELTDTQYF	TGTGCCAGCAGTCTTAGGTGGGGGGAGGAGCTGACAGATACGCAGTATTTT	-	-	TRBJ2-3	TRBV4-2
CASSPDSEETQYF	TGTGCCAGCAGTCCGGACAGTGAAGAGACCCAGTACTTC	-	-	TRBJ2-5	TRBV9
CASSSSGLAAPGETQYF	TGTGCCAGCAGCTCCTCAGGACTAGCGGCTCCGGGGGAGACCCAGTACTTC	TRBD2	once	TRBJ2-5	TRBV5-6
CASTEGPRGYGYTF	TGTGCCAGCACCGAAGGCCCCCGGGGCTATGGCTACACCTTC	-	-	TRBJ1-2	TRBV6-1
CAWRRGPGNTIYF	TGTGCCTGGAGGAGGGGGCCTGGAAACACCATATATTTT	TRBD1	-	TRBJ1-3	TRBV30
CASTRAEANYGYTF	TGTGCCAGCACCCGAGCGGAAGCTAACTATGGCTACACCTTC	-	-	TRBJ1-2	TRBV7-9
CATTAGEQFF	TGTGCCACCACGGCGGGTGAGCAGTTCTTC	-	-	TRBJ2-1	TRBV7-8
CASSLRETYEQYF	TGTGCCAGCAGCTTAAGAGAAACCTACGAGCAGTACTTC	-	-	TRBJ2-7	TRBV7-3
CASSPAILAGGPDEQFF	TGTGCCAGCAGTCCGGCCATTCTAGCGGGAGGGCCCGATGAGCAGTTCTTC	TRBD2	-	TRBJ2-1	TRBV2
CAWTKRGTGNSPLHF	TGTGCCTGGACCAAGAGGGGGACAGGGAATTCACCCCTCCACTTT	TRBD1	-	TRBJ1-6	TRBV30
CASSPLVQREINSYNEQFF	TGTGCCAGCTCACCACTTGTCCAGCGGGAGATTAACTCCTACAATGAGCAGTTCTTC	TRBD2	-	TRBJ2-1	TRBV18
CASSGGSLTPYEQYF	TGTGCCAGCAGCGGAGGGTCCCTCACCCCCTACGAGCAGTACTTC	-	-	TRBJ2-7	TRBV9
CASSPYIRDRGLEREKLFF	TGCGCCAGCAGCCCCTATATCCGGGACAGGGGCCTAGAAAGGGAAAAACTGTTTTTT	TRBD1	-	TRBJ1-4	TRBV4-3
CASSPVAVYEQYF	TGTGCCAGCAGCCCAGTAGCCGTCTACGAGCAGTACTTC	-	-	TRBJ2-7	TRBV11-2
CSVEAGSSYEQYF	TGCAGCGTTGAAGCAGGCAGCTCCTACGAGCAGTACTTC	-	-	TRBJ2-7	TRBV29-1
CASSPGWRDHEQFF	TGTGCCAGTAGCCCCGGGTGGAGGGACCATGAGCAGTTCTTC	-	-	TRBJ2-1	TRBV19
CASGELIKSVNTEAFF	TGTGCCAGTGGGGAGCTCATCAAGTCCGTCAACACTGAAGCTTTCTTT	-	-	TRBJ1-1	TRBV28
CASRGGQNYEQYF	TGTGCCAGCAGAGGAGGACAGAACTACGAGCAGTACTTC	-	-	TRBJ2-7	TRBV6-6
CAISEGTGGNEQFF	TGTGCCATCAGTGAGGGGACAGGGGGAAATGAGCAGTTCTTC	TRBD1	-	TRBJ2-1	TRBV10-3
CASSLWRDGYTF	TGTGCCAGCAGTTTATGGAGGGATGGCTACACCTTC	-	-	TRBJ1-2	TRBV28
CASISLYEQYF	TGTGCCAGCATATCCCTCTACGAGCAGTACTTC	-	-	TRBJ2-7	TRBV6-5
CASKGTGEPTYEQYF	TGTGCCAGCAAGGGTACGGGAGAACCCACCTACGAGCAGTACTTC	-	-	TRBJ2-7	TRBV27
CSAGTGTTGELFF	TGCAGCGCCGGGACAGGGACCACCGGGGAGCTGTTTTTT	TRBD1	once	TRBJ2-2	TRBV29-1
CASSFNIEQFF	TGTGCCAGCAGCTTTAACATTGAGCAGTTCTTC	-	-	TRBJ2-1	TRBV7-8
CASSLPLAGELFF	TGTGCCAGCAGCTTACCCCTAGCCGGGGAGCTGTTTTTT	-	-	TRBJ2-2	TRBV7-9
CASSLYGTATEAFF	TGTGCCAGCAGCTTATACGGGACAGCCACTGAAGCTTTCTTT	TRBD1	-	TRBJ1-1	TRBV7-2
CASSRAQGYTEAFF	TGTGCCAGCAGCCGAGCACAGGGCTACACTGAAGCTTTCTTT	-	-	TRBJ1-1	TRBV6-5
CASSLEAGTEMNTEAFF	TGTGCCAGCAGCTTGGAAGCCGGGACAGAGATGAACACTGAAGCTTTCTTT	TRBD1	-	TRBJ1-1	TRBV5-6
CASLRQGEEKLFF	TGTGCCAGCCTGAGACAGGGGGAGGAAAAACTGTTTTTT	TRBD1	-	TRBJ1-4	TRBV7-9
CASSPQPGLAYQSGHEQFF	TGTGCCAGCTCACCGCAACCGGGACTAGCGTACCAAAGCGGGCATGAGCAGTTCTTC	TRBD2	-	TRBJ2-1	TRBV18
CASSFSGYYGYTF	TGTGCCAGCAGCTTTTCGGGTTACTATGGCTACACCTTC	-	-	TRBJ1-2	TRBV5-4
CASSLGQVSGIQYF	TGTGCCAGCAGTTTGGGGCAGGTCAGTGGCATTCAGTACTTC	-	once	TRBJ2-4	TRBV28
CASSRDDRELREQYF	TGCGCCAGCAGCCGAGATGACAGGGAGCTTAGGGAGCAGTACTTC	TRBD1	-	TRBJ2-7	TRBV4-3
CASNIALGGSDEQFF	TGTGCCAGCAATATAGCCCTGGGTGGGAGCGATGAGCAGTTCTTC	-	-	TRBJ2-1	TRBV6-6
CASGGTPVFEQFF	TGTGCCAGCGGCGGGACTCCTGTATTTGAGCAGTTCTTC	-	-	TRBJ2-1	TRBV2